This T cell receptor (beta chain) is from a study of response to subunit inactivated influenza vaccine. TCRdb re-analysed the RT-PCR reads in MiXCR, keeping a single row per CDR3 protein. Of about 780,000 distinct CDR3 sequences listed, under 20% are singletons. This clonotype was detected a few times. Its antigen is unidentified. Overall study findings and caveats: The study's authors posited that every seasonal influenza vaccination enlists few new T cells.

Germline V gene data show CDR1 as LGHDT and CDR2 as YNNKEL (reference sequence). The CDR3 covers 17 residues. With V trimmed by 4 bases and J by 3 bases, 13 bases remained unmatched. V usage is TRBV3-1 and J usage is TRBJ2-7; 9 bases match TRBD1. The sequencing used PBMCs from blood, collected more than 4 days after vaccination. The TCR sequence derives from a man between 45 and 60 years old who received an inactivated influenza vaccine. The CDR3 protein is CASSPTATTGGNYEQYF. CDR3 nucleotides: TGTGCCAGCAGCCCAACGGCGACAACAGGGGGCAACTACGAGCAGTACTTC.